This T cell receptor (beta chain) is drawn from a study of blood T cell repertoires in COVID-19. Study context: Sites in the United States, Italy and Spain provided acute and convalescent COVID-19 samples. From T cells, B-cell-depleted T cells, or PBMCs came the material, which was cDNA or gDNA.

The CDR3 length is 14 residues. Per germline, CDR1 SGHRS and CDR2 YFSETQ. The trim removed 1 base at V and 2 bases at J, leaving 2 bases unmatched. Source study methods: Amplification from reference gene primers served as the basis for estimated nucleated cell counts. TCRdb's copy holds only in-frame clones and misses some; the assay was immunoSEQ multiplex PCR. Clone size and V and J calls were adopted from that table, with D and trimming inferred from the DNA. This sample yields about 260,000 clones, of which approximately 87% are seen a single time; less than 1.6% belongs to the top ten. This receptor was obtained from a woman aged 40 to 50 who had recovered from COVID-19. The genes are TRBV5-1 and TRBJ2-5; 7 positions match TRBD1. Sequencing was done on a sample of peripheral blood. The CDR3 bases are TGCGCCAGCAGCTTGAACAGGGGTCAAGAGACCCAGTACTTC. This sequence encodes CASSLNRGQETQYF.